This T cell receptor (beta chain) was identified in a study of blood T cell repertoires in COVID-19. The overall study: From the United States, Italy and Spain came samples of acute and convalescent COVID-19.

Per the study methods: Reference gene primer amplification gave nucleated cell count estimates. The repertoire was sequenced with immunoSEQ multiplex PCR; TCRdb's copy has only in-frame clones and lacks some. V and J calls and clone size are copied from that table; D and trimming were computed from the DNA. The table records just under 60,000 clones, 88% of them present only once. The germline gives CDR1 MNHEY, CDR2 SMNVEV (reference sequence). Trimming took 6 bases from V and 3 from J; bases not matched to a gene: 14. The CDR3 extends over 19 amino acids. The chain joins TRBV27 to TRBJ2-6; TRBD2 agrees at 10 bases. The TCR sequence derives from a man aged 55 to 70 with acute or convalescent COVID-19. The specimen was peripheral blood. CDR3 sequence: CASRPGASGRRGGANVLTF. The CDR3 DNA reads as TGTGCCAGCAGACCAGGTGCTAGCGGGAGAAGGGGTGGGGCCAACGTCCTGACTTTC.